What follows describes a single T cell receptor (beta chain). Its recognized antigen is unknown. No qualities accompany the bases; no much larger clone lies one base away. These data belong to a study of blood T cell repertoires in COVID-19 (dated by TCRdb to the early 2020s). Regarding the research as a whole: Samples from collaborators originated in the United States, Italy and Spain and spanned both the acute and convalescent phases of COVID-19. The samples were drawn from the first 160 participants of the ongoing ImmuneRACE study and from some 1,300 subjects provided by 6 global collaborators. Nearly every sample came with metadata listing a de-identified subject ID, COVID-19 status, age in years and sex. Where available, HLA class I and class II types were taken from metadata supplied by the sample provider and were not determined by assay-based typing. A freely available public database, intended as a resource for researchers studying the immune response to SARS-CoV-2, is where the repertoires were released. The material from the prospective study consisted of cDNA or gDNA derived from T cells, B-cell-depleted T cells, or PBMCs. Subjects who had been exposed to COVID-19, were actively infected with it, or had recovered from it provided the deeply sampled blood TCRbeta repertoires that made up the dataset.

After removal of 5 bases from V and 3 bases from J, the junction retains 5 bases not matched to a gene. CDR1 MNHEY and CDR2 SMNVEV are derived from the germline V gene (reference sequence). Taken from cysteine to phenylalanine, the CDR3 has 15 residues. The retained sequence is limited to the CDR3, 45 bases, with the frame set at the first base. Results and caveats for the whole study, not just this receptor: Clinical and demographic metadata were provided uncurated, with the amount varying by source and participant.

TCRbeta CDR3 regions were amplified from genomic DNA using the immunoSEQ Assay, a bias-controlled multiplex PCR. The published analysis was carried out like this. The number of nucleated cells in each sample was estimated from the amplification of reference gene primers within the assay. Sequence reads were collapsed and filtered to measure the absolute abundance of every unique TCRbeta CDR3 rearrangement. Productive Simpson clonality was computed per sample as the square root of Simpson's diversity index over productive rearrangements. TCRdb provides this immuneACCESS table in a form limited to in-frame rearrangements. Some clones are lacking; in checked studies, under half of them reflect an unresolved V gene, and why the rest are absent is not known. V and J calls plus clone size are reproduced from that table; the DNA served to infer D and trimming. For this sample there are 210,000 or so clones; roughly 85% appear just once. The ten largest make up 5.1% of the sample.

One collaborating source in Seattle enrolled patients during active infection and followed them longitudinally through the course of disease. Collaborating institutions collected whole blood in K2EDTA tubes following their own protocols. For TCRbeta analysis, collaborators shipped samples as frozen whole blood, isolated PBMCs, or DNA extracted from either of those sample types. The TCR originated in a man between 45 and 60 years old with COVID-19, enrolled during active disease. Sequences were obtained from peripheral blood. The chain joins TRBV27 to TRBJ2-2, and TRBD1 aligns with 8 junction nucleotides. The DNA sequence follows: TGTGCCAGCAGTCCCGGACAGGGTTACACCGGGGAGCTGTTTTTT. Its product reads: CASSPGQGYTGELFF.